This TCR beta chain was sequenced for a study of blood T cell repertoires in COVID-19. Clones were read by immunoSEQ multiplex PCR, and TCRdb kept only the in-frame ones, dropping some. The data contain a few hundred thousand clones, 80% to 95% of them singletons. V shed 6 bases, J shed 8 bases, and the junction held 8 bases outside the gene matches. The CDR3 runs to 13 residues. The sample consisted of PBMCs or T cells enriched from blood (not recorded which). This clonotype was sampled from a woman in her thirties or forties who had been exposed to COVID-19. The chain uses TRBV12-3 or TRBV12-4 and TRBJ1-2; 8 nucleotides match TRBD1. The DNA for the CDR3 is TGTGCCAGCAGCCCGCCGACAGGGGCCGGCTACACCTTC. It encodes CASSPPTGAGYTF.